This passage covers 14 T cell receptor beta chains from one sample sequenced in a study of breast tumors, draining lymph nodes, adjacent tissues. In TCRdb, the multiplex PCR reads were re-called with MiXCR into one record per CDR3 protein. The sample holds hundreds of thousands of distinct CDR3 sequences, approximately 29% seen once. Breast cancer patients provided tissue from their axillary draining lymph nodes. The sample was axillary lymph node tissue. Receptors were obtained from a female donor with breast cancer. Some clones in this sample may be carry-over from other donors' samples.

This clonotype was counted at least ten times. The chain recombines TRBV19 with TRBJ1-5; D uncertain. This CDR3 has 15 residues. Germline-derived CDR1 and CDR2 are LNHDA and SQIVND (reference sequence). Trimming left V 4 bases short and J 3 bases short, with 13 bases between. The CDR3 coding sequence is TGTGCCAGTAGTAGCCGGCGGGGTACCAATCAGCCCCAGCATTTT. It translates to CASSSRRGTNQPQHF.

Points on this clonotype: A read error may be the cause here, since a much bigger clone is one base away. This rearrangement joins TRBV6-5 to TRBJ2-2; TRBD1 aligns across 9 bases. CDR3 length: 13 residues. The germline gives CDR1 MNHEY, CDR2 SVGAGI. J was trimmed by 6 bases and V by 6 bases; bases with no gene match: 2. The CDR3: CASSWTGAGELFF. CDR3 coding DNA: TGTGCCAGCAGCTGGACAGGGGCCGGGGAGCTGTTTTTT.

The gene calls are TRBV7-2 and TRBJ2-7; 7 bases map to TRBD1. Trimming removed 1 base from V and 2 bases from J; junction bases left unmatched: 2. The CDR3 spans 14 residues. Germline assignment: CDR1 SGHTA and CDR2 FQGNSA. For the CDR3, the DNA is TGTGCCAGCAGCTTAGAAGGGACAGCCTACGAGCAGTACTTC. This encodes CASSLEGTAYEQYF.

Comment on this clonotype: Sequence at one end of the junction differs from germline and may be a read error. The chain is built from TRBV4-3 and TRBJ1-2; 7 bases fit TRBD1. Germline V CDR1 and CDR2: LGHNA, YSLEER. This CDR3 is built from 15 residues. CDR3 nucleotides: TGCGCCAGCAGCCAAGTAGACAGGGCTCCCTATGGCGACACCTTC. Its translation is CASSQVDRAPYGDTF.

There are many counts of this clonotype. This chain connects TRBV20-1 to TRBJ2-1; 10 positions match TRBD2. CDR1 is DFQATT, CDR2 SNEGSKA, per germline (reference sequence). V lost 4 bases to trimming and J lost 12 bases; unmatched junction nucleotides: 15. The CDR3 contains 15 residues. CDR3 sequence (DNA): TGCAGTGCTACGATACTAGCGGGAATATTAAAAAGGCAGTTCTTC. Protein: CSATILAGILKRQFF.

This clonotype was observed at least ten times. The CDR3: CAWSYRTQETQYF. DNA for the CDR3: TGTGCCTGGAGTTACCGAACCCAAGAGACCCAGTACTTC. The chain couples TRBV30 to TRBJ2-5; D not certain. The germline V gene has CDR1 GTSNPN and CDR2 SVGIG (reference sequence). With 2 bases removed from V and 1 base from J, the gap between germline ends came to 8 bases. The CDR3 is 13 residues long.

J is TRBJ1-2 and V is TRBV12-3 or TRBV12-4; D not resolved. The V end lost 3 bases, the J end lost 4 bases, and 15 bases lay between the germline ends. This CDR3 has 15 amino acids. The CDR3 is CASSFRGPTIYGYTF. The CDR3 DNA is TGTGCCAGCAGTTTTCGCGGACCTACGATCTATGGCTACACCTTC.

This clonotype has only a few counts. A much larger clone differs by one base, so this may be a read error. The chain couples TRBV7-8 to TRBJ2-1; 10 nucleotides match TRBD2. The CDR3 loop spans 20 amino acids. Germline V gene sequence: CDR1 SGHVS, CDR2 FQNEAQ. The V segment lost 6 bases and the J segment 2 bases; nucleotides outside the gene matches: 19. The CDR3 DNA sequence: TGTGCCAGCAGATCCCCACCTGGACTAGCGGCTCGAAGCCCCTACAATGAGCAGTTCTTC. Encoded protein: CASRSPPGLAARSPYNEQFF. The variable domain in full, with the rest retrieved from reference TRBV7-8 and TRBJ2-1, is GAGVSQSPRYKVAKRGQDVALRCDPISGHVSLFWYQQALGQGPEFLTYFQNEAQLDKSGLPSDRFFAERPEGSVSTLKIQRTQQEDSAVYLCASRSPPGLAARSPYNEQFFGPGTRLTVL.

The table lists this clonotype with many counts. V and J are TRBV19 and TRBJ2-7; 12 bases map to TRBD2. V dropped 1 base and J dropped 4; count of bases not matched to a gene: 2. Per germline, CDR1 LNHDA and CDR2 SQIVND (reference sequence). CDR3 size: 15 residues. The CDR3 reads CASSIGLAGVYEQYF. CDR3 DNA: TGTGCCAGTAGTATAGGACTAGCGGGAGTGTACGAGCAGTACTTC.

This clonotype was detected only a few times. Germline and junction disagree at one end, which may indicate a read error. V usage is TRBV11-2 and J usage is TRBJ2-7; D is ambiguous. The germline CDR1 and CDR2 sequences are SGHAT and FQNNGV. The CDR3 covers 13 residues. CDR3 residues: CASSPDSSSEQYF. CDR3 in DNA: TGTGCCAGCAGCCCCGACTCTTCCTCCGAGCAGTACTTC. Variable domain in full (rest from reference TRBV11-2 and TRBJ2-7): EAGVAQSPRYKIIEKRQSVAFWCNPISGHATLYWYQQILGQGPKLLIQFQNNGVVDDSQLPKDRFSAERLKGVDSTLKIQPAKLEDSAVYLCASSPDSSSEQYFGPGTRLTVT.

The rearrangement links TRBV7-2 to TRBJ2-7; D might be TRBD2 (5 bases). The CDR3 sequence is 11 residues long. Trimming removed 4 bases at V and 12 bases at J, with 13 bases between. The germline V gene encodes CDR1 SGHTA and CDR2 FQGNSA. This CDR3 is CASSSSTEGYF. The DNA for the CDR3 is TGTGCCAGCAGCTCTAGCACCGAGGGGTACTTC.

In its sample, this clonotype was seen many times. This chain connects TRBV6-5 to TRBJ2-2; D is possibly TRBD2 (6 bases). Trimming removed 4 bases from V and 1 base from J, with 7 bases in between. This CDR3 is built from 14 residues. Germline loops: CDR1 MNHEY, CDR2 SVGAGI. CDR3 region: CASSWDLNTGELFF. CDR3 nucleotides: TGTGCCAGCAGTTGGGACTTGAACACCGGGGAGCTGTTTTTT.

This clonotype was recorded many times. The chain combines TRBV12-3 or TRBV12-4 with TRBJ1-2, with TRBD1 as a possible D gene (6 bases). The CDR3 is made up of 16 amino acids. V was trimmed by 4 bases and J by 2 bases, leaving 17 bases between them. The CDR3 DNA sequence: TGTGCCAGCAGTTATACACTGGACAGACCAAACTATGGCTACACCTTC. Translated: CASSYTLDRPNYGYTF.

This clonotype showed up many times. The V call is TRBV19, the J call TRBJ1-2, with no clear D. CDR1 and CDR2 from the germline V gene are LNHDA and SQIVND (reference sequence). This CDR3 contains 15 residues. The V end lost 6 bases, the J end lost 2 bases, and 16 bases lay between the germline ends. The CDR3 spells CASRVRDGPNYGYTF. The CDR3 nucleotides read TGTGCCAGTAGGGTAAGAGACGGGCCCAACTATGGCTACACCTTC. The complete variable domain, with remaining parts taken from reference TRBV19 and TRBJ1-2, reads DGGITQSPKYLFRKEGQNVTLSCEQNLNHDAMYWYRQDPGQGLRLIYYSQIVNDFQKGDIAEGYSVSREKKESFPLTVTSAQKNPTAFYLCASRVRDGPNYGYTFGSGTRLTVV.